These T cell receptor beta chains were read from a single sample in a study of shared clonotypes between healthy human individuals. Libraries were prepared by immunoSEQ multiplex PCR; TCRdb keeps only in-frame clonotypes and omits some of them. The sample has hundreds of thousands of clones; 80% to 95% are singletons. Specimen: naive CD8+ T cells sorted from blood. Receptors were obtained from a man aged 25 to 40 in good health. CDR3s include the opening cysteine and the closing phenylalanine or tryptophan. Fields, in order: J gene, clone size, D gene, V gene, CDR3 protein, CDR3 DNA. The D gene is left open where the match is weak. Part of the rows lack a size; the others show once, few, many or a class for expanded clones.

j_call: TRBJ2-7
clone_size: -
d_call: -
v_call: TRBV21-1
cdr3_aa: CASIWDRGFEQYF
cdr3_nt: TGTGCCAGCATTTGGGACAGGGGATTCGAGCAGTACTTC

j_call: TRBJ2-3
clone_size: -
d_call: TRBD2
v_call: TRBV7-9
cdr3_aa: CASRNVAGSTDTQYF
cdr3_nt: TGTGCCAGCAGGAACGTAGCGGGTAGCACAGATACGCAGTATTTT

j_call: TRBJ2-1
clone_size: -
d_call: -
v_call: TRBV7-9
cdr3_aa: CASSFGQASDEQFF
cdr3_nt: TGTGCCAGCAGCTTTGGGCAAGCGTCCGATGAGCAGTTCTTC

j_call: TRBJ2-2
clone_size: -
d_call: -
v_call: TRBV19
cdr3_aa: CASSLLDSMEPGELFF
cdr3_nt: TGTGCCAGTAGTCTCCTCGACAGCATGGAGCCCGGGGAGCTGTTTTTT

j_call: TRBJ2-7
clone_size: -
d_call: TRBD2
v_call: TRBV27
cdr3_aa: CASKSSGRIYEQYF
cdr3_nt: TGTGCCAGCAAATCTAGCGGGAGAATCTACGAGCAGTACTTC

j_call: TRBJ2-7
clone_size: -
d_call: -
v_call: TRBV7-8
cdr3_aa: CASSLSSYEQYF
cdr3_nt: TGTGCCAGCAGCCTAAGCTCCTACGAGCAGTACTTC

j_call: TRBJ2-7
clone_size: -
d_call: TRBD1
v_call: TRBV5-1
cdr3_aa: CASSVGDSVDEQYF
cdr3_nt: TGCGCCAGCAGCGTAGGGGACAGTGTTGACGAGCAGTACTTC

j_call: TRBJ2-2
clone_size: -
d_call: -
v_call: TRBV7-9
cdr3_aa: CASSLASDPGELFF
cdr3_nt: TGTGCCAGCAGCTTAGCGTCCGACCCCGGGGAGCTGTTTTTT

j_call: TRBJ2-2
clone_size: -
d_call: -
v_call: TRBV6-4
cdr3_aa: CASSEGGYTGELFF
cdr3_nt: TGTGCCAGCAGTGAGGGCGGGTACACCGGGGAGCTGTTTTTT

j_call: TRBJ2-7
clone_size: once
d_call: TRBD1
v_call: TRBV11-2
cdr3_aa: CASSPGQGEQYF
cdr3_nt: TGTGCCAGCAGCCCCGGACAGGGCGAGCAGTACTTC

j_call: TRBJ2-7
clone_size: -
d_call: -
v_call: TRBV7-9
cdr3_aa: CASSPTVGYYEQYF
cdr3_nt: TGTGCCAGCAGCCCGACGGTGGGCTACTACGAGCAGTACTTC

j_call: TRBJ2-7
clone_size: -
d_call: TRBD1
v_call: TRBV10-3
cdr3_aa: CAPSVWRDRVYEQYF
cdr3_nt: TGTGCCCCCTCCGTTTGGCGGGACAGGGTGTACGAGCAGTACTTC

j_call: TRBJ2-7
clone_size: -
d_call: -
v_call: TRBV7-2
cdr3_aa: CASSSTPGGGNEQYF
cdr3_nt: TGTGCCAGCAGCTCAACGCCGGGTGGGGGAAACGAGCAGTACTTC

j_call: TRBJ2-7
clone_size: -
d_call: -
v_call: TRBV10-3
cdr3_aa: CAIRGDSIYEQYF
cdr3_nt: TGTGCCATCAGAGGGGACTCCATCTACGAGCAGTACTTC

j_call: TRBJ2-1
clone_size: -
d_call: -
v_call: TRBV9
cdr3_aa: CASSVDRDNEQFF
cdr3_nt: TGTGCCAGCAGCGTAGACAGAGACAATGAGCAGTTCTTC

j_call: TRBJ2-7
clone_size: -
d_call: TRBD2
v_call: TRBV6-1
cdr3_aa: CASSARLAGRESYEQYF
cdr3_nt: TGTGCCAGCAGTGCTAGGTTAGCGGGAAGGGAGTCTTACGAGCAGTACTTC

j_call: TRBJ2-3
clone_size: -
d_call: -
v_call: TRBV4-3
cdr3_aa: CASSQDTRGKSTDTQYF
cdr3_nt: TGCGCCAGCAGCCAAGATACAAGGGGAAAGAGCACAGATACGCAGTATTTT

j_call: TRBJ2-3
clone_size: -
d_call: TRBD2
v_call: TRBV29-1
cdr3_aa: CSAELAASTDTQYF
cdr3_nt: TGCAGCGCTGAACTAGCGGCTAGCACAGATACGCAGTATTTT

j_call: TRBJ2-3
clone_size: -
d_call: TRBD2
v_call: TRBV7-8
cdr3_aa: CASSFPAAGGPSTDTQYF
cdr3_nt: TGTGCCAGCAGCTTTCCAGCGGCGGGAGGGCCGAGCACAGATACGCAGTATTTT

j_call: TRBJ2-7
clone_size: -
d_call: -
v_call: TRBV7-9
cdr3_aa: CASSRGHYPYEQYF
cdr3_nt: TGTGCCAGCAGCCGAGGACACTACCCCTACGAGCAGTACTTC

j_call: TRBJ2-7
clone_size: -
d_call: -
v_call: TRBV4-1
cdr3_aa: CASSQYRAYEQYF
cdr3_nt: TGCGCCAGCAGCCAGTACAGGGCCTACGAGCAGTACTTC

j_call: TRBJ2-7
clone_size: -
d_call: TRBD2
v_call: TRBV5-6
cdr3_aa: CASSLASGSYEQYF
cdr3_nt: TGTGCCAGCAGCTTAGCTAGCGGCTCCTACGAGCAGTACTTC

j_call: TRBJ2-1
clone_size: -
d_call: TRBD1
v_call: TRBV10-1
cdr3_aa: CASSEGFRQGNEQFF
cdr3_nt: TGCGCCAGCAGTGAGGGGTTTCGACAGGGCAATGAGCAGTTCTTC

j_call: TRBJ2-7
clone_size: -
d_call: -
v_call: TRBV11-3
cdr3_aa: CASSLGTSSEQYF
cdr3_nt: TGTGCCAGCAGCTTGGGGACATCTAGCGAGCAGTACTTC

j_call: TRBJ2-1
clone_size: once
d_call: -
v_call: TRBV6-1
cdr3_aa: CASSEYYNEQFF
cdr3_nt: TGTGCCAGCAGTGAATACTACAATGAGCAGTTCTTC

j_call: TRBJ1-1
clone_size: few
d_call: -
v_call: TRBV25-1
cdr3_aa: CASSESVGAGWAEAFF
cdr3_nt: TGTGCCAGCAGTGAATCCGTGGGCGCCGGGTGGGCTGAAGCTTTCTTT

j_call: TRBJ2-1
clone_size: -
d_call: TRBD2
v_call: TRBV5-5
cdr3_aa: CASSLKTGLAGGEQFF
cdr3_nt: TGTGCCAGCAGCCTTAAAACCGGACTAGCGGGAGGTGAGCAGTTCTTC

j_call: TRBJ2-7
clone_size: -
d_call: TRBD2
v_call: TRBV4-2
cdr3_aa: CASSHTQGLASDEQYF
cdr3_nt: TGTGCCAGCAGCCATACTCAGGGACTAGCCTCTGACGAGCAGTACTTC

j_call: TRBJ2-3
clone_size: -
d_call: TRBD2
v_call: TRBV27
cdr3_aa: CASRRGAGGPDTQYF
cdr3_nt: TGTGCCAGCAGAAGGGGGGCGGGAGGCCCCGATACGCAGTATTTT

j_call: TRBJ2-5
clone_size: -
d_call: -
v_call: TRBV7-9
cdr3_aa: CASSPPWEGETQYF
cdr3_nt: TGTGCCAGCAGCCCCCCATGGGAAGGAGAGACCCAGTACTTC

j_call: TRBJ2-7
clone_size: -
d_call: TRBD1
v_call: TRBV7-9
cdr3_aa: CASSSNNGQGDVYEQYF
cdr3_nt: TGTGCCAGCAGCTCAAATAATGGACAGGGGGATGTCTACGAGCAGTACTTC

j_call: TRBJ2-7
clone_size: few
d_call: -
v_call: TRBV7-8
cdr3_aa: CASSSGGARHYEQYF
cdr3_nt: TGTGCCAGCAGCTCAGGGGGGGCTCGGCACTACGAGCAGTACTTC

j_call: TRBJ2-1
clone_size: -
d_call: -
v_call: TRBV5-1
cdr3_aa: CASSLVAGEGEQFF
cdr3_nt: TGCGCCAGCAGCCTTGTGGCAGGTGAGGGTGAGCAGTTCTTC

j_call: TRBJ1-5
clone_size: few
d_call: -
v_call: TRBV4-1
cdr3_aa: CASSQVGVQPQHF
cdr3_nt: TGCGCCAGCAGCCAAGTTGGGGTTCAGCCCCAGCATTTT

j_call: TRBJ2-7
clone_size: -
d_call: -
v_call: TRBV4-1
cdr3_aa: CASSGLQDSSYEQYF
cdr3_nt: TGCGCCAGCAGCGGCCTCCAGGACTCCTCCTACGAGCAGTACTTC

j_call: TRBJ2-1
clone_size: -
d_call: TRBD2
v_call: TRBV15
cdr3_aa: CATSSAGVHEQFF
cdr3_nt: TGTGCCACCAGCAGCGCGGGAGTCCATGAGCAGTTCTTC

j_call: TRBJ1-3
clone_size: -
d_call: -
v_call: TRBV7-9
cdr3_aa: CASSFPQGYSGNTIYF
cdr3_nt: TGTGCCAGCAGCTTCCCCCAGGGGTACTCTGGAAACACCATATATTTT

j_call: TRBJ1-1
clone_size: -
d_call: TRBD1
v_call: TRBV4-3
cdr3_aa: CASSQGGTDILMNTEAFF
cdr3_nt: TGCGCCAGCAGCCAAGGGGGGACAGATATCTTAATGAACACTGAAGCTTTCTTT

j_call: TRBJ2-5
clone_size: -
d_call: -
v_call: TRBV25-1
cdr3_aa: CASSGPSDGQETQYF
cdr3_nt: TGTGCCAGCAGTGGCCCTTCGGACGGACAAGAGACCCAGTACTTC

j_call: TRBJ1-2
clone_size: -
d_call: TRBD1
v_call: TRBV7-2
cdr3_aa: CASSKDRAVLGYTF
cdr3_nt: TGTGCCAGCAGCAAGGACAGGGCTGTTTTAGGCTACACCTTC

j_call: TRBJ2-1
clone_size: -
d_call: -
v_call: TRBV7-6
cdr3_aa: CASSLALTGEQFF
cdr3_nt: TGTGCCAGCAGCTTAGCTCTGACGGGAGAACAGTTCTTC

j_call: TRBJ2-3
clone_size: -
d_call: TRBD2
v_call: TRBV29-1
cdr3_aa: CSVVPREEVTDTQYF
cdr3_nt: TGCAGCGTTGTGCCGCGGGAGGAGGTCACAGATACGCAGTATTTT

j_call: TRBJ1-2
clone_size: -
d_call: -
v_call: TRBV4-1
cdr3_aa: CASSQDRVNGHGYTF
cdr3_nt: TGCGCCAGCAGCCAAGACAGGGTGAACGGCCATGGCTACACCTTC

j_call: TRBJ2-7
clone_size: -
d_call: TRBD1
v_call: TRBV30
cdr3_aa: CAWSVGTGDYEQYF
cdr3_nt: TGTGCCTGGAGTGTAGGTACAGGGGACTACGAGCAGTACTTC

j_call: TRBJ1-5
clone_size: -
d_call: TRBD1
v_call: TRBV7-8
cdr3_aa: CASSLVDGTGLNQPQHF
cdr3_nt: TGTGCCAGCAGCTTAGTCGACGGGACAGGGCTCAATCAGCCCCAGCATTTT

j_call: TRBJ2-1
clone_size: -
d_call: -
v_call: TRBV7-9
cdr3_aa: CASSLEMRNNEQFF
cdr3_nt: TGTGCCAGCAGCTTAGAAATGCGAAACAATGAGCAGTTCTTC

j_call: TRBJ2-6
clone_size: -
d_call: -
v_call: TRBV7-9
cdr3_aa: CASSRPGPTGANVLTF
cdr3_nt: TGTGCCAGCAGCCGACCTGGCCCCACTGGGGCCAACGTCCTGACTTTC

j_call: TRBJ2-3
clone_size: -
d_call: -
v_call: TRBV10-1
cdr3_aa: CASSEADTQYF
cdr3_nt: TGCGCCAGCAGTGAGGCAGATACGCAGTATTTT

j_call: TRBJ2-1
clone_size: -
d_call: -
v_call: TRBV11-2
cdr3_aa: CASSLTFRNGNEQFF
cdr3_nt: TGTGCCAGCAGCCTCACTTTTAGGAACGGGAATGAGCAGTTCTTC

j_call: TRBJ2-7
clone_size: -
d_call: -
v_call: TRBV29-1
cdr3_aa: CSVEGEVPYEQYF
cdr3_nt: TGCAGCGTTGAAGGTGAGGTCCCCTACGAGCAGTACTTC

j_call: TRBJ1-3
clone_size: -
d_call: -
v_call: TRBV30
cdr3_aa: CAWSSSGNTIYF
cdr3_nt: TGTGCCTGGAGTAGCTCTGGAAACACCATATATTTT

j_call: TRBJ2-1
clone_size: -
d_call: TRBD2
v_call: TRBV6-1
cdr3_aa: CASSERGLAGNEQFF
cdr3_nt: TGTGCCAGCAGTGAAAGGGGACTAGCTGGGAATGAGCAGTTCTTC

j_call: TRBJ2-1
clone_size: -
d_call: -
v_call: TRBV11-2
cdr3_aa: CASSEGSSGMGNNEQFF
cdr3_nt: TGTGCCAGCAGCGAAGGAAGTTCGGGGATGGGGAACAATGAGCAGTTCTTC

j_call: TRBJ2-1
clone_size: -
d_call: TRBD2
v_call: TRBV27
cdr3_aa: CASSLLAGPYNEQFF
cdr3_nt: TGTGCCAGCAGTTTACTAGCGGGACCCTACAATGAGCAGTTCTTC